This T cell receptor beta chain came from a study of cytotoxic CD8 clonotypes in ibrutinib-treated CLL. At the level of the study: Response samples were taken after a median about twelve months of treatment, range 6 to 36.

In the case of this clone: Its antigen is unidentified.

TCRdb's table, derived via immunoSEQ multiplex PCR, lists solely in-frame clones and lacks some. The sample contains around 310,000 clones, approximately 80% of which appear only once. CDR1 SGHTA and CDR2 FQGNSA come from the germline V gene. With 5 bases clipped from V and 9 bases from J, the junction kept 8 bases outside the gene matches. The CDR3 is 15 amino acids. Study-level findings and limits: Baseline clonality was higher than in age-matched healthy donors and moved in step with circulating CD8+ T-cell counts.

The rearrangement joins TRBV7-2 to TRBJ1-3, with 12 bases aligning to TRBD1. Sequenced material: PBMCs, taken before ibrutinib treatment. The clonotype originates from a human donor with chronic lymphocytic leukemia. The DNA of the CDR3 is TGTGCCAGCAGCCAAAGGGACAGGGGGCGGAGCACCATATATTTT. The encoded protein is CASSQRDRGRSTIYF.